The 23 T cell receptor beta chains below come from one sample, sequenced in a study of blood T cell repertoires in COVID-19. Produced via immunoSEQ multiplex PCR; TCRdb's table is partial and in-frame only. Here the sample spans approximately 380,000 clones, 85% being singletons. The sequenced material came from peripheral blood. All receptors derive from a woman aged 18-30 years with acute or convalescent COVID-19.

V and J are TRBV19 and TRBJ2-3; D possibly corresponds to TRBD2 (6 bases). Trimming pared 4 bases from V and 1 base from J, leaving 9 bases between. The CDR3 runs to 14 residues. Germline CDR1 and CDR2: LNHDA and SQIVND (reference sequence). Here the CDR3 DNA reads TGTGCCAGTAGTAGGGGGGACGGCACAGATACGCAGTATTTT. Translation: CASSRGDGTDTQYF. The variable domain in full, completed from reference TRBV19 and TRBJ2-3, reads DGGITQSPKYLFRKEGQNVTLSCEQNLNHDAMYWYRQDPGQGLRLIYYSQIVNDFQKGDIAEGYSVSREKKESFPLTVTSAQKNPTAFYLCASSRGDGTDTQYFGPGTRLTVL.

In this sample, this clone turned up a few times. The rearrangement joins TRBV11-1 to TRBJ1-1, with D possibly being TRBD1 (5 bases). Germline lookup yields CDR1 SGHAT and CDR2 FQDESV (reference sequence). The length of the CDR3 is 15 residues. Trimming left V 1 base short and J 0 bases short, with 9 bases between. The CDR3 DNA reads TGTGCCAGCAGCTTAGTTGACAGCTTGAACACTGAAGCTTTCTTT. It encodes CASSLVDSLNTEAFF.

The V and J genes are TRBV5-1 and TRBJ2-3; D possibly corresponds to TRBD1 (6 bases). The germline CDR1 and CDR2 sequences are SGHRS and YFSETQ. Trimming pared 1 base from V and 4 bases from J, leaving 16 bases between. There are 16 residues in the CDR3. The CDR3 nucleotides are TGCGCCAGCAGCTTGCAACAGGGTATACCGCCAGATACGCAGTATTTT. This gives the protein CASSLQQGIPPDTQYF. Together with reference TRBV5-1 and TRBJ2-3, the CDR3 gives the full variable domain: KAGVTQTPRYLIKTRGQQVTLSCSPISGHRSVSWYQQTPGQGLQFLFEYFSETQRNKGNFPGRFSGRQFSNSRSEMNVSTLELGDSALYLCASSLQQGIPPDTQYFGPGTRLTVL.

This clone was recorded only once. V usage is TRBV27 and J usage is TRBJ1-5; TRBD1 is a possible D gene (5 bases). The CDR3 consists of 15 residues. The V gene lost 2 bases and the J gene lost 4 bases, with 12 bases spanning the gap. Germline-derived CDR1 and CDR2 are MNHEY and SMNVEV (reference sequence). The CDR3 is CASSLTRATNQPQHF. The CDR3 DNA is TGTGCCAGCAGTTTAACCAGGGCTACGAATCAGCCCCAGCATTTT.

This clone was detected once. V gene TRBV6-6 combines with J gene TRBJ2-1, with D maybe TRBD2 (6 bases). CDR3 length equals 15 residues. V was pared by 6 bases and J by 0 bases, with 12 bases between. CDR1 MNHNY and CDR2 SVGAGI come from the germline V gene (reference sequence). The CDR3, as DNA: TGTGCCAGCAGCTTTAGCGGTTCCTCCTACAATGAGCAGTTCTTC. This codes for CASSFSGSSYNEQFF.

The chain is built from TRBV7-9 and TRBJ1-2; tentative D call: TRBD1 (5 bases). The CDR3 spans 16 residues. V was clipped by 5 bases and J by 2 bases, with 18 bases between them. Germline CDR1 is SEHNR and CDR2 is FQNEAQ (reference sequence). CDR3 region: CASSHITRELNYGYTF. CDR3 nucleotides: TGTGCCAGCAGCCATATAACCAGGGAATTGAACTATGGCTACACCTTC.

The CDR3 nucleotides read TGTGCCAGCAGTTGGACAGGGGGCACCTATGGCTACACCTTC. Translated, it gives CASSWTGGTYGYTF. The V gene is TRBV6-5, the J gene TRBJ1-2; 11 positions match TRBD1. Per the germline V gene, CDR1 is MNHEY and CDR2 is SVGAGI. V gave up 4 bases and J gave up 4 bases; unmatched junction bases: 2. The CDR3 loop spans 14 amino acids.

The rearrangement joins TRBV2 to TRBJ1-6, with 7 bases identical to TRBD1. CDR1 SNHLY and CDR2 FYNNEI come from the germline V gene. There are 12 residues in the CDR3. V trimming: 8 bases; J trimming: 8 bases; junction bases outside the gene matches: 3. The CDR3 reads CASEDRDSPLHF. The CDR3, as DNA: TGTGCCAGCGAAGACAGGGATTCACCCCTCCACTTT.

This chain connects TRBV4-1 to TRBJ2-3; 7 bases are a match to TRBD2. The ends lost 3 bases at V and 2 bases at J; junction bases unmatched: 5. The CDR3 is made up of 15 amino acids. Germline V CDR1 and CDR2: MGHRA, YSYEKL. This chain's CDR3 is CASSQTSRDTDTQYF. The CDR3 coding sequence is TGCGCCAGCAGCCAGACTAGCAGAGACACAGATACGCAGTATTTT.

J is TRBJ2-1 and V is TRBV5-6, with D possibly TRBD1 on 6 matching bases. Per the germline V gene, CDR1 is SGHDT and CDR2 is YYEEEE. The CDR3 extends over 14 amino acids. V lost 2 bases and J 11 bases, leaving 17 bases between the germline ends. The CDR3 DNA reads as TGTGCCAGCAGCTTCCGAACACCTGGACAGAAGCAGTTCTTC. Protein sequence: CASSFRTPGQKQFF.

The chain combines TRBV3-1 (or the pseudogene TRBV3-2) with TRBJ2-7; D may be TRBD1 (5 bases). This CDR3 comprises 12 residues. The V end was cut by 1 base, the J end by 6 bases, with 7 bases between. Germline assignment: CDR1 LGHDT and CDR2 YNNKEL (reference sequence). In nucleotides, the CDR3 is TGTGCCAGCAGCCAAGTTAGGGGCGAGCAGTACTTC. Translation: CASSQVRGEQYF.

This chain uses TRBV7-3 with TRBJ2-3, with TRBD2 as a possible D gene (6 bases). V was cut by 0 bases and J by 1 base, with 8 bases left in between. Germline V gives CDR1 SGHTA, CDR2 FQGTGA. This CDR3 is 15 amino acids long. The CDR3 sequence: CASSLTGGGTDTQYF. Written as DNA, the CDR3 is TGTGCCAGCAGCTTAACGGGAGGCGGCACAGATACGCAGTATTTT.

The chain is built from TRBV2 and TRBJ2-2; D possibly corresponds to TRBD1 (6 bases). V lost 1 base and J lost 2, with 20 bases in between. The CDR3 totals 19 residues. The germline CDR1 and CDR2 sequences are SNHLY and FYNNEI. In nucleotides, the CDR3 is TGTGCCAGCAGTGAAGTGCTCTGGGACACCCAAACCAACACCGGGGAGCTGTTTTTT. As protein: CASSEVLWDTQTNTGELFF.

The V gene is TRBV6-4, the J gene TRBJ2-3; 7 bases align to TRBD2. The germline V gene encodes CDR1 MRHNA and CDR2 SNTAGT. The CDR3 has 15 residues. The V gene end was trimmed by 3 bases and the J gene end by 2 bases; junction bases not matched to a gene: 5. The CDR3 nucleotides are TGTGCCAGCAGTGAATCTAGCGGAAACACAGATACGCAGTATTTT. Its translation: CASSESSGNTDTQYF.

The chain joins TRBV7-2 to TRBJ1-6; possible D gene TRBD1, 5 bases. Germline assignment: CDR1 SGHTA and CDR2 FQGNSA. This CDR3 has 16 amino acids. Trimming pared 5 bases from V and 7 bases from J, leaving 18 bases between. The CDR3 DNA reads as TGTGCCAGCAGCCCGGTTGACAGTACGATGAATTCACCCCTCCACTTT. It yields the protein CASSPVDSTMNSPLHF.

CDR3 nucleotide sequence: TGTGCCAGCGGAAGCCAGGGGAACTATGGCTACACCTTC. This encodes CASGSQGNYGYTF. This chain links TRBV6-6 with TRBJ1-2; weak D call: TRBD1 (6 bases). V lost 8 bases and J lost 2, with 12 bases in between. This CDR3 comprises 13 residues. CDR1 and CDR2 from the germline V gene are MNHNY and SVGAGI (reference sequence).

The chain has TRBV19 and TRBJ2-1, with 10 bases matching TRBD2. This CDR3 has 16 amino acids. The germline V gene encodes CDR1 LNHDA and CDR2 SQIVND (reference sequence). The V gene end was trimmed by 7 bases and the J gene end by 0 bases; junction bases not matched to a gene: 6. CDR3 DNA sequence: TGTGCCAGTACCGATCTAGCGGGAGCCTCCTACAATGAGCAGTTCTTC. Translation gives CASTDLAGASYNEQFF.

CDR3 DNA sequence: TGCGCCAGCAGCCAAGGACAGGGGTTGGATCAGCCCCAGCATTTT. Translating gives CASSQGQGLDQPQHF. This chain links TRBV4-1 with TRBJ1-5; 8 bases fit TRBD1. This CDR3 spans 15 amino acids. Germline CDR1 and CDR2: MGHRA and YSYEKL. With 1 base clipped from V and 5 bases from J, the junction kept 4 bases outside the gene matches.

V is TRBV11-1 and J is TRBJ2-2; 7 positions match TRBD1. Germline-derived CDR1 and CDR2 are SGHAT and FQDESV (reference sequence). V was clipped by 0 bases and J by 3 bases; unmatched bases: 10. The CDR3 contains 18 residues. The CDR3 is CASSLAPAIGQDTGELFF. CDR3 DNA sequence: TGTGCCAGCAGCTTAGCGCCGGCCATCGGACAGGACACCGGGGAGCTGTTTTTT.

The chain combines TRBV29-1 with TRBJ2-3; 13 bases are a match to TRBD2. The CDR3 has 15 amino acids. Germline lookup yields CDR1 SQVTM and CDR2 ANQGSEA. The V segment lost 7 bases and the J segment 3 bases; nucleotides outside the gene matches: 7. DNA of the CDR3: TGCAGCGCCTGTGGACTAGCGGGAGAGACAGATACGCAGTATTTT. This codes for CSACGLAGETDTQYF.

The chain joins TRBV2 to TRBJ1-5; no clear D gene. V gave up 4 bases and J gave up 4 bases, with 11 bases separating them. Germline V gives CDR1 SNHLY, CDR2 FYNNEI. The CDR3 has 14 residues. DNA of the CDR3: TGTGCCAGCAGTGTGGTTTCAGGAAATCAGCCCCAGCATTTT. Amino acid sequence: CASSVVSGNQPQHF.

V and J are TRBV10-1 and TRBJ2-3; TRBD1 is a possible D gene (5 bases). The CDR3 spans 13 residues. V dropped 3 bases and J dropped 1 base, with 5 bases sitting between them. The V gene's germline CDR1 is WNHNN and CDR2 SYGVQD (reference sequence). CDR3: CASSEGGTDTQYF. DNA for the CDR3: TGCGCCAGCAGTGAAGGGGGCACAGATACGCAGTATTTT.

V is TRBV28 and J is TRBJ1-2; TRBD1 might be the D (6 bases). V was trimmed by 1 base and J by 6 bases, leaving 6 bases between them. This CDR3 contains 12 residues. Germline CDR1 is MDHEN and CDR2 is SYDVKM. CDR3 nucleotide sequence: TGTGCCAGCAGTTTATCAGGGGATGGCTACACCTTC. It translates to CASSLSGDGYTF.